This T cell receptor (beta chain) appears in the sequencing data of a study of T cells after yellow fever vaccination. The CDR3 is 16 residues long. CDR1 and CDR2 (germline): MNHEY, SVGEGT. The V and J ends lost 2 bases and 9 bases, in that order; junction bases with no gene match: 11. TCRdb re-analysed the 5' RACE reads in MiXCR, keeping a single row per CDR3 protein. The sample consists of 150,000 to 200,000 distinct CDR3 sequences, approximately 10% of them appearing once. In this sample, this clonotype turned up many times. The source was CD8+ T cells sorted from PBMCs, collected 45 days after the yellow fever booster vaccination. This receptor was obtained from a man between 18 and 35 years old who received the YFV17D yellow fever vaccine. The chain joins TRBV6-2 or TRBV6-3 to TRBJ2-4; 9 bases line up with TRBD1. The CDR3 loop is CASSYGSGTGSTIQYF. The DNA for the CDR3 is TGTGCCAGCAGTTACGGGTCGGGGACAGGGTCGACCATTCAGTACTTC.